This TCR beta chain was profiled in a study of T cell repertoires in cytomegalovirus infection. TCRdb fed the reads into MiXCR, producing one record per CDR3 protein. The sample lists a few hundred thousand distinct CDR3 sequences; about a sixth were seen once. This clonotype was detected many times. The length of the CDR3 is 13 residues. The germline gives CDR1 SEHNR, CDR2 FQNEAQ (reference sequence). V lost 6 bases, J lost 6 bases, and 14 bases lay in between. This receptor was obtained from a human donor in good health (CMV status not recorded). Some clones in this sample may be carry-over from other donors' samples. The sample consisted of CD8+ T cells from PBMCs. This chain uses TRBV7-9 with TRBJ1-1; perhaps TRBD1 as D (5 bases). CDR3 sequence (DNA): TGTGCCAGCAGTTCGACTCAGGGCCCTGAAGCTTTCTTT. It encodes CASSSTQGPEAFF.